The 5 T cell receptor beta chains below all came from one sample that was sequenced in a study of beta chain features in type 1 diabetes. All of the isolated RNA was reverse transcribed, so expressed TCRB transcripts were sequenced. Sequenced by immunoSEQ multiplex PCR; TCRdb stores in-frame clones only, minus some. The sample lists fewer than 200,000 clones; about 13% were seen once. The source material was central memory CD4+ T cells from blood. Receptors originate from a woman aged 18 to 35 in good health.

The chain couples TRBV5-1 to TRBJ2-1; perhaps TRBD2 as D (6 bases). This CDR3 has 15 amino acids. Germline lookup yields CDR1 SGHRS and CDR2 YFSETQ. The V gene lost 0 bases and the J gene lost 9 bases, with 16 bases spanning the gap. Here the CDR3 DNA reads TGCGCCAGCAGCTTGGTAGCGGCCCCGGGTGGTGAGCAGTTCTTC. As protein: CASSLVAAPGGEQFF. The full variable domain, its missing parts supplied by reference TRBV5-1 and TRBJ2-1, is KAGVTQTPRYLIKTRGQQVTLSCSPISGHRSVSWYQQTPGQGLQFLFEYFSETQRNKGNFPGRFSGRQFSNSRSEMNVSTLELGDSALYLCASSLVAAPGGEQFFGPGTRLTVL.

This chain uses TRBV9 with TRBJ2-1; 10 bases are a match to TRBD2. The CDR3 has 20 residues. V shed 1 base and J 1 base; nucleotides not matched to a gene: 14. Germline-derived CDR1 and CDR2 are SGDLS and YYNGEE. The chain's CDR3 is CASSVSTGAGGPRSYNEQFF. The CDR3 nucleotides are TGTGCCAGCAGCGTAAGTACCGGAGCGGGAGGGCCCAGGTCCTACAATGAGCAGTTCTTC.

The chain has TRBV7-9 and TRBJ1-2; tentatively, D is TRBD1 (6 bases). With 3 bases removed from V and 5 bases from J, the gap between germline ends came to 13 bases. The CDR3 runs 14 residues. Per germline, CDR1 SEHNR and CDR2 FQNEAQ (reference sequence). The CDR3 bases are TGTGCCAGCAGCTTCCTCGACAGGTTATATGGCTACACCTTC. Amino acid sequence: CASSFLDRLYGYTF.

The chain couples TRBV30 to TRBJ2-3; 7 positions match TRBD2. CDR1 is GTSNPN, CDR2 SVGIG, per germline (reference sequence). With V trimmed by 1 base and J by 3 bases, 1 base remained unmatched. This CDR3 contains 13 residues. This CDR3 reads CAWSGGGTDTQYF. In DNA, the CDR3 is TGTGCCTGGAGTGGGGGGGGGACAGATACGCAGTATTTT.

This rearrangement joins TRBV15 to TRBJ2-3; TRBD2 might be the D (6 bases). V dropped 5 bases and J dropped 2 bases, with 11 bases sitting between them. Germline CDR1 and CDR2: LNHNV and YYDKDF (reference sequence). CDR3 length equals 14 residues. The CDR3 region has the DNA TGTGCCACCAGCCTAGGAGGGGCCACAGATACGCAGTATTTT. This translates into CATSLGGATDTQYF.